A selection of T cell receptor beta chains follows, all from one sample in a study of blood T cells in healthy people across ages. A single record per CDR3 protein comes from TCRdb applying MiXCR to the 5' RACE reads. The top ten clones hold about a tenth of a sample with approximately 960,000 distinct CDR3 sequences, roughly 28% of them seen once. This sample was also put to use in a study of T cells of mothers and their children.

Sample: blood. These receptors were taken from a woman between 35 and 50 years old in good health. Each CDR3 is given with its conserved first and last residue. D genes are given only for firm matches. Only part of the rows carry a size: once, few, many, or a class if the clone is expanded.

TRBD1 TRBJ1-6 TRBV6-5 NA TGTGCCAGCAGTCGACAGGGGTATAATGTACCCCTCCACTTT CASSRQGYNVPLHF
TRBD2 TRBJ2-1 TRBV24-1 few TGTGCCACCAGTGACCCCGGACTAGCGGGGGGGTTCCTCAATGAGCAGTTCTTC CATSDPGLAGGFLNEQFF
TRBD1 TRBJ2-7 TRBV24-1 few TGTGCCACGCAGCTCGCCGGGACAGGGAACCACGAGCAGTACTTC CATQLAGTGNHEQYF
TRBD2 TRBJ2-7 TRBV5-4 many TGTGCCAGCAGCTTGTCTGGGGGGGTCGAGCAGTACTTC CASSLSGGVEQYF
TRBD1 TRBJ2-1 TRBV19 NA TGTGCCAGTAATTCCCCAGGGGGCGGTGACAATGAGCAGTTCTTC CASNSPGGGDNEQFF
NA TRBJ2-7 TRBV28 NA TGTGCCAGCACACAACAGAGCTCCTACGAGCAGTACTTC CASTQQSSYEQYF
NA TRBJ2-7 TRBV7-2 NA TGTGCCAACAGCTCCGGGCCGCCGGGCTACGAGCAGTACTTC CANSSGPPGYEQYF
TRBD1 TRBJ1-2 TRBV7-2 many TGTGCCAGCAGCTTAGCCCCTATGGACAGGGGGATGTATGGCTACACCTTC CASSLAPMDRGMYGYTF
TRBD1 TRBJ1-1 TRBV20-1 few TGCAGTACAATCAAGACAGGGGGCTACACTGAAGCTTTCTTT CSTIKTGGYTEAFF
NA TRBJ1-6 TRBV21-1 NA TGTGCCAGCAGCAGGGGACATCTGAGGCTGAATTCACCCCTCCACTTT CASSRGHLRLNSPLHF
NA TRBJ1-1 TRBV3-1 few TGTGCCAGCGATCGGGGTAGGGGCACTGAAGCTTTCTTT CASDRGRGTEAFF
TRBD2 TRBJ2-3 TRBV7-6 many TGTGCCAGCAGCTTACCTAGCGGACTCACAGATACGCAGTATTTT CASSLPSGLTDTQYF
TRBD1 TRBJ2-1 TRBV7-9 once TGTGCCAGCAACTTTTTCGGGCAGGGGGCCGATGAGCAGTTCTTC CASNFFGQGADEQFF
NA TRBJ1-2 TRBV28 many TGTGCCAGCAGTGAAATCGGGGGGAACTATGGCTACACCTTC CASSEIGGNYGYTF
NA TRBJ1-4 TRBV28 few TGTGCCAGCATTCGTAGACGGACTAATGAAAAACTGTTTTTT CASIRRRTNEKLFF
NA TRBJ2-6 TRBV5-1 many TGCGCCAGCAGCCCCCCAGGGAGTCTCTCTGGGGCCAACGTCCTGACTTTC CASSPPGSLSGANVLTF
NA TRBJ2-7 TRBV29-1 NA TGCAGCGCTGTGGGACGCATTTCCTACAATGAGCAGTACTTC CSAVGRISYNEQYF
TRBD1 TRBJ1-5 TRBV28 NA TGTGCCAGCAGCAGTAGACAGGGTGCTCGAAATCAGCCCCAGCATTTT CASSSRQGARNQPQHF
TRBD2 TRBJ2-1 TRBV6-6 NA TGTGCCAGCAGTCCCCCGCCCACCAGCGGGGGGGCGAATAATGAGCAGTTCTTC CASSPPPTSGGANNEQFF
NA TRBJ1-3 TRBV5-5 NA TGTGCCAGCAGCTTGATCCCAGGGACGGCGGGAAACACCATATATTTT CASSLIPGTAGNTIYF
NA TRBJ2-7 TRBV28 many TGTGCCAGCAGGCCTGGAGGAACTGACTACGAGCAGTACTTC CASRPGGTDYEQYF
NA TRBJ2-7 TRBV29-1 many TGCAGCGTTGAGACATTTGAGCAGTACTTC CSVETFEQYF
TRBD2 TRBJ2-3 TRBV6-2/TRBV6-3 NA TGTGCCAGCAGTTACTCGACCTTACTAGCGGGGCGCACAGATACGCAGTATTTT CASSYSTLLAGRTDTQYF
NA TRBJ1-2 TRBV5-5 few TGTGCCAGCAGCTTGGTACAGGAGCCTAGGGATTCTGGCTACACCTTC CASSLVQEPRDSGYTF
NA TRBJ2-1 TRBV9 NA TGTGCCAGCAGCGTAAGAGTTAGAGGGATGAATGAGCAGTTCTTC CASSVRVRGMNEQFF
NA TRBJ1-2 TRBV7-2 many TGTGCCAGCAGTTTAGGGGGGGCGACTAACTATGGCTACACCTTC CASSLGGATNYGYTF
NA TRBJ1-1 TRBV12-3/TRBV12-4 few TGTGCCAGCAGTTTAAGGGAGGACACTGAAGCTTTCTTT CASSLREDTEAFF
NA TRBJ2-3 TRBV5-1 NA TGCGCCAGCAGCTTGGTTGTAGCCCCCGCACGTAATACGCAGTATTTT CASSLVVAPARNTQYF
TRBD2 TRBJ2-7 TRBV28 many TGTGCCAGCAGACCCCGCGGGACTAGGAGCGAGCAGTACTTC CASRPRGTRSEQYF
NA TRBJ1-1 TRBV2 NA TGTGCCGGCAGTGAAGAGGCCCCCCAAGGCACTGAAGCTTTCTTT CAGSEEAPQGTEAFF
NA TRBJ1-3 TRBV15 few TGTGCCACCAGCAGAGAAGCGCGGGCAGGGGCTGGAAACACCATATATTTT CATSREARAGAGNTIYF
TRBD1 TRBJ2-1 TRBV28 few TGTGCCAGCAGTTTAGGGACAGGGGGCTCTTTTGAGCAGTTCTTC CASSLGTGGSFEQFF
NA TRBJ2-1 TRBV20-1 many TGCAGTGCTAGGGCGGCAAACCTGGCGCCCAATGAGCAGTTCTTC CSARAANLAPNEQFF
NA TRBJ1-5 TRBV19 NA TGTGCCAGTAGTATGAGCCCTCCCCATCAGCCCCAGCATTTT CASSMSPPHQPQHF
TRBD2 TRBJ2-1 TRBV7-9 NA TGTGCCAGCAGCTTCAGGACTAGCGGGAGTTTGGGCGAGCAGTTCTTC CASSFRTSGSLGEQFF
NA TRBJ2-1 TRBV4-1 few TGCGCCAGCAGCCAGCTTAAAGGGGGGGGAACCTACAATGAGCAGTTCTTC CASSQLKGGGTYNEQFF
TRBD2 TRBJ2-5 TRBV5-5 few TGTGCCAGCAGCTCCGACAGGAGCGGGGGCCAAGAGACCCAGTACTTC CASSSDRSGGQETQYF
TRBD2 TRBJ2-6 TRBV30 NA TGTGCCTGGAGTGTACCCCTCGGGGGAGGGAGGATCGGCTCTGGGGCCAACGTCCTGACTTTC CAWSVPLGGGRIGSGANVLTF
TRBD1 TRBJ2-7 TRBV7-2 many TGTGCCAGCAGCGGCCGGGACAGGGGAGCCTACGAGCAGTACTTC CASSGRDRGAYEQYF
NA TRBJ2-7 TRBV20-1 many TGCAGTGCTAGTAGTCTAGCGTCCTACGAGCAGTACTTC CSASSLASYEQYF
TRBD1 TRBJ1-1 TRBV5-1 NA TGCGCCAGCAGCTTGCGACAGGGGATTTTGACTGAAGCTTTCTTT CASSLRQGILTEAFF
NA TRBJ2-7 TRBV9 many TGTGCCAGCAGCGTCGGATGGGAGACCTACGAGCAGTACTTC CASSVGWETYEQYF
NA TRBJ1-4 TRBV12-3/TRBV12-4 NA TGTGCCAGCAGTTTATCAAGGGCGACTAATGGAAAACTGTTTTTT CASSLSRATNGKLFF
NA TRBJ2-2 TRBV7-2 NA TGTGCCAGCAGCCTATCATATAGGCTAGTCGGGGACGGGGAGCTGTTTTTT CASSLSYRLVGDGELFF
NA TRBJ2-7 TRBV20-1 NA TGCAGTGCCAGGGGCAGGGGAACCTACGAGCAGTACTTC CSARGRGTYEQYF
TRBD2 TRBJ2-7 TRBV20-1 few TGCAGTGCTAGAGATGCCGGCGGGGGGGGCACGTACGAGCAGTACTTC CSARDAGGGGTYEQYF
NA TRBJ1-1 TRBV28 NA TGTGCCAGCAGAACCTTTGCCGTCCCCGTTAAGGACACTGAAGCTTTCTTT CASRTFAVPVKDTEAFF
TRBD1 TRBJ1-1 TRBV2 NA TGTGCCAGCAGGGCCGGGACAGGGGCTAACACTGAAGCTTTCTTT CASRAGTGANTEAFF
NA TRBJ1-3 TRBV28 NA TGTGCCAGCACCCAGACTGGAAACACCATATATTTT CASTQTGNTIYF